Each of the 4 T cell receptor beta chains below was sequenced from the same sample in a study of CD8 T cells in Susac syndrome. The RNA input was roughly 0.5 to 1 ug, and it was reverse transcribed with random hexamers. MiXCR was run by TCRdb on the immunoSEQ multiplex PCR reads, yielding one entry per CDR3 protein. This sample has roughly 120,000 distinct CDR3 sequences, with 85% to 95% found just once. The specimen was CD4+ T cells from PBMCs. These receptor sequences come from a human donor in good health.

The CDR3 is CASSLLQGMLETQYF. The CDR3 nucleotides read TGTGCCAGCTCACTATTACAGGGAATGCTAGAGACCCAGTACTTC. The chain couples TRBV18 to TRBJ2-5, with D possibly being TRBD1 (6 bases). Per germline, CDR1 KGHSH and CDR2 LQKENI. V was trimmed by 4 bases and J by 4 bases, leaving 16 bases between them. This CDR3 comprises 15 residues.

This chain connects TRBV20-1 to TRBJ2-1; 8 bases map to TRBD2. J lost 4 bases, V lost 5 bases, and 10 bases had no gene match. CDR3 length equals 15 residues. The germline CDR1 and CDR2 sequences are DFQATT and SNEGSKA (reference sequence). The CDR3 region has the DNA TGCAGTGCTCGGGGGGGCGACCTGGATTACAATGAGCAGTTCTTC. It specifies CSARGGDLDYNEQFF.

This chain uses TRBV29-1 with TRBJ1-2, with D unresolved. The CDR3 is made up of 13 amino acids. The germline V gene has CDR1 SQVTM and CDR2 ANQGSEA. Trimming stripped 2 bases from V and 4 bases from J, with 11 bases between. As DNA, the CDR3 is TGCAGCGTTGAAACTGGACGGGGCTATGGCTACACCTTC. It codes for CSVETGRGYGYTF.

The chain employs TRBV27 and TRBJ2-5; 8 bases fit TRBD2. This CDR3 is 13 amino acids long. CDR1 and CDR2 (germline): MNHEY, SMNVEV (reference sequence). Losses at the gene ends were 5 bases for V and 5 bases for J; bases not matched to a gene: 4. The CDR3 sequence: CASSTSGWETQYF. For the CDR3, the DNA is TGTGCCAGCAGTACTAGCGGCTGGGAGACCCAGTACTTC.